The clone carrying this T cell receptor beta chain was counted between two and nine times. The target antigen is unknown. This specimen belongs to a study of blood T cells in healthy people across ages. The study's findings and limits: Older individuals had lower TCR beta diversity per million T cells (the decline was roughly linear).

Primers used in a second PCR of roughly 7 to 12 cycles were a sample-barcoded 5' primer and a J-beta primer mix. One entry per CDR3 protein results from TCRdb running MiXCR on the 5' RACE reads. The sample lists more than 800,000 distinct CDR3 sequences, more than 25% occurring once. The ends were cut back, 5 bases at V and 4 bases at J, with 13 bases in the middle. Germline V gene data show CDR1 as MDHEN and CDR2 as SYDVKM. The CDR3 is 14 amino acids. Sequenced sample: blood. This rearrangement joins TRBV28 to TRBJ2-3; either TRBD1 or TRBD2 may fit D (6 bases each). This receptor was identified in a woman older than 75 in good health. This CDR3 is CASSEVGGADTQYF. The CDR3 nucleotides read TGTGCCAGCAGTGAGGTGGGGGGCGCAGATACGCAGTATTTT.